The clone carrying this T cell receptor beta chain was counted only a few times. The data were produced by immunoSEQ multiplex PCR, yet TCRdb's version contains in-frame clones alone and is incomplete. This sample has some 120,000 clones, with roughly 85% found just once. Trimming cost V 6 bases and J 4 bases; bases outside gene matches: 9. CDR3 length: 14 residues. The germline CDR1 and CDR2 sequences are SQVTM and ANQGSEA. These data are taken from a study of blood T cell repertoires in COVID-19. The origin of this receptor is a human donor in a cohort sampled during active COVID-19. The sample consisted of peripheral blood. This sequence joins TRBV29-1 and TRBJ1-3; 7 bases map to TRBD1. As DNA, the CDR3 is TGCAGCGTGGCTCAAGGGACAGTAGGAAACACCATATATTTT. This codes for CSVAQGTVGNTIYF.